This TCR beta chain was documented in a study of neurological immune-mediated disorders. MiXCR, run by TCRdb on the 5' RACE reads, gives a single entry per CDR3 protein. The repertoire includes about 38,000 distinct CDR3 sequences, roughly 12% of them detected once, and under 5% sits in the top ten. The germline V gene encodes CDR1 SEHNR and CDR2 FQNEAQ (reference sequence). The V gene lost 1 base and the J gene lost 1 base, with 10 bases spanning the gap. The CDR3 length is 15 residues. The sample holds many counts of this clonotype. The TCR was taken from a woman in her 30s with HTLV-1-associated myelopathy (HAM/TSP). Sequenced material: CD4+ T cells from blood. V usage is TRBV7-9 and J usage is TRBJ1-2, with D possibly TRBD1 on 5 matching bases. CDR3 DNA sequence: TGTGCCAGCAGCTTAGGACAGATTCTTAACTATGGCTACACCTTC. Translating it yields CASSLGQILNYGYTF.